These 19 T cell receptor beta chains came from one sample sequenced in a study of shared clonotypes between healthy human individuals. Assay used: immunoSEQ multiplex PCR; TCRdb lists only in-frame clones, some missing. The sample has roughly 1,800,000 clones, about 95% seen once. The naive CD8 fraction comprised CD45RO-negative cells positively selected for CCR7 and excluded terminally differentiated effector memory CD45RA+ cells. The specimen was naive CD8+ T cells sorted from blood. The receptors were gathered from a man aged 18 to 35 in good health.

The V and J genes are TRBV5-5 and TRBJ2-7, with D possibly matching TRBD2 (6 bases). Germline CDR1 SGHKS, CDR2 YYEKEE (reference sequence). The CDR3 sequence is 12 residues long. V was pared by 4 bases and J by 4 bases, with 9 bases between. CDR3 coding DNA: TGTGCCAGCAGCGAGACTAGGTACGAGCAGTACTTC. This codes for CASSETRYEQYF.

The rearrangement uses TRBV4-3 and TRBJ2-1, with D maybe TRBD1 (5 bases). The CDR3 loop spans 13 amino acids. V was shortened by 0 bases and J by 8 bases, with 8 bases between the two germline ends. CDR1 LGHNA and CDR2 YSLEER come from the germline V gene. The CDR3 DNA is TGCGCCAGCAGCCAAGATGCGACAGATGAGCAGTTCTTC. It specifies CASSQDATDEQFF.

The chain couples TRBV10-2 to TRBJ2-7, with TRBD1 matching 7 bases. CDR3 size: 13 residues. V was clipped by 4 bases and J by 4 bases; unmatched bases: 4. Per the germline V gene, CDR1 is WSHSY and CDR2 is SAAADI. In nucleotides, the CDR3 is TGCGCCAGCAGTGGAAACAGGGGATACGAGCAGTACTTC. This gives the protein CASSGNRGYEQYF.

Comment on this clone: Different DNA sequences within this sample yield the same CDR3. The V call is TRBV27, the J call TRBJ2-4; D might be TRBD1 or TRBD2, each matching 5 bases. CDR1 and CDR2 (germline): MNHEY, SMNVEV (reference sequence). The CDR3 spans 16 residues. Trimming pared 0 bases from V and 1 base from J, leaving 10 bases between. The CDR3 bases are TGTGCCAGCAGTTTATCCCCAGGGACGGCCAAAAACATTCAGTACTTC. Protein: CASSLSPGTAKNIQYF.

The chain is built from TRBV7-2 and TRBJ1-2; D not resolved. Germline CDR1 and CDR2: SGHTA and FQGNSA. This CDR3 has 14 amino acids. The germline V and J ends were trimmed by 2 bases and 2 bases, with 9 bases remaining between them. The CDR3 loop reads CASSLTRKNYGYTF. The DNA of the CDR3 is TGTGCCAGCAGCTTAACAAGGAAAAACTATGGCTACACCTTC. The full variable domain, its missing parts supplied by reference TRBV7-2 and TRBJ1-2, is GAGVSQSPSNKVTEKGKDVELRCDPISGHTALYWYRQSLGQGLEFLIYFQGNSAPDKSGLPSDRFSAERTGGSVSTLTIQRTQQEDSAVYLCASSLTRKNYGYTFGSGTRLTVV.

J is TRBJ2-5 and V is TRBV2; the match to TRBD2 covers 7 bases. Losses at the gene ends were 8 bases for V and 0 bases for J; bases not matched to a gene: 9. Looked up from germline, CDR1 is SNHLY and CDR2 is FYNNEI. This CDR3 region has 15 residues. The CDR3 here is CASHSGTTNQETQYF. CDR3 bases: TGTGCCAGCCATTCCGGGACTACCAACCAAGAGACCCAGTACTTC.

This rearrangement joins TRBV5-6 to TRBJ1-3; maybe TRBD1 (5 bases). Trimming stripped 4 bases from V and 5 bases from J, with 13 bases between. The CDR3 sequence is 14 residues long. Germline V CDR1 and CDR2: SGHDT, YYEEEE. The CDR3 protein is CASSQDGGRNTIYF. CDR3 DNA sequence: TGTGCCAGCAGCCAGGATGGGGGAAGAAACACCATATATTTT. The variable domain in full, with the rest retrieved from reference TRBV5-6 and TRBJ1-3, is DAGVTQSPTHLIKTRGQQVTLRCSPKSGHDTVSWYQQALGQGPQFIFQYYEEEERQRGNFPDRFSGHQFPNYSSELNVNALLLGDSALYLCASSQDGGRNTIYFGEGSWLTVV.

CDR3 residues: CASSLDSSYEQYF. The CDR3 DNA follows: TGTGCCAGCAGCTTGGACAGTTCCTACGAGCAGTACTTC. This sequence joins TRBV11-1 and TRBJ2-7, with D tentatively TRBD1 (6 bases). Germline CDR1 reads SGHAT; CDR2 reads FQDESV (reference sequence). V was shortened by 3 bases and J by 1 base, with 7 bases between the two germline ends. The CDR3 has 13 amino acids.

The chain recombines TRBV28 with TRBJ1-5; the D is unclear. The germline CDR1 and CDR2 sequences are MDHEN and SYDVKM. The CDR3 contains 18 residues. V lost 4 bases, J lost 3 bases, and 22 bases lay in between. In DNA, the CDR3 is TGTGCCAGCAGTTATCCCTCCCGGGATGACGGGATCAATCAGCCCCAGCATTTT. Its protein product is CASSYPSRDDGINQPQHF.

The chain combines TRBV13 with TRBJ2-5, with D uncertain. V lost 4 bases and J lost 5, with 14 bases in between. Germline assignment: CDR1 PRHDT and CDR2 FYEKMQ (reference sequence). The CDR3 runs to 14 residues. The CDR3 DNA is TGTGCCAGCAGCTCGCCCAGGCATGGGGAGACCCAGTACTTC. Translation: CASSSPRHGETQYF.

V and J are TRBV7-9 and TRBJ1-4; TRBD1 matches 9 bases. CDR3 length equals 15 residues. The germline V gene has CDR1 SEHNR and CDR2 FQNEAQ (reference sequence). V trimming: 7 bases; J trimming: 3 bases; junction bases outside the gene matches: 6. The CDR3 protein is CASMGQGGPNEKLFF. For the CDR3, the DNA is TGTGCCAGCATGGGACAGGGAGGCCCTAATGAAAAACTGTTTTTT.

The chain is built from TRBV27 and TRBJ2-5; D is possibly TRBD2 (6 bases). The CDR3 has 13 amino acids. The germline V gene encodes CDR1 MNHEY and CDR2 SMNVEV (reference sequence). Trimming took off 8 bases at V and 2 bases at J, with 12 bases between the two ends. CDR3 sequence: CASSPGVQETQYF. As DNA, the CDR3 is TGTGCCAGCTCCCCGGGGGTACAAGAGACCCAGTACTTC.

This clone came up once. Distinct nucleotide sequences in the sample also encode this CDR3. The V call is TRBV2, the J call TRBJ1-1, with 9 bases identical to TRBD1. This CDR3 spans 14 amino acids. Germline V gives CDR1 SNHLY, CDR2 FYNNEI. Trimming took 3 bases from V and 5 from J; bases not matched to a gene: 4. The CDR3: CASSDDRGGTEAFF. In DNA, the CDR3 is TGTGCCAGCAGTGACGACAGGGGGGGAACTGAAGCTTTCTTT.

This rearrangement joins TRBV11-2 to TRBJ2-7; perhaps TRBD1 as D (6 bases). The CDR3 is 16 residues long. The V gene lost 2 bases and the J gene lost 5 bases, with 19 bases spanning the gap. Germline loops: CDR1 SGHAT, CDR2 FQNNGV. CDR3: CASSLTQTGPLDEQYF. Written as DNA, the CDR3 is TGTGCCAGCAGCTTAACCCAGACAGGTCCCCTTGACGAGCAGTACTTC.

This clone occurred a few times. The chain uses TRBV11-2 and TRBJ1-1, with D uncertain. Germline CDR1 reads SGHAT; CDR2 reads FQNNGV. The CDR3 spans 12 residues. Deletions cut 6 bases from V and 0 bases from J, with 5 bases between. The CDR3 nucleotides read TGTGCCAGCAGTGGCATGAACACTGAAGCTTTCTTT. Translated: CASSGMNTEAFF.

CDR3 coding DNA: TGTGCCAGCAGCTTAGTACTAGGTTACGAGCAGTACTTC. Its protein product is CASSLVLGYEQYF. The rearrangement joins TRBV7-2 to TRBJ2-7, with D perhaps TRBD2 (5 bases). Germline assignment: CDR1 SGHTA and CDR2 FQGNSA. The CDR3 contains 13 residues. V lost 1 base, J lost 4 bases, and 8 bases lay in between.

Comment on this clone: Different DNA sequences within this sample yield the same CDR3. V and J are TRBV4-3 and TRBJ2-1, with D tentatively TRBD2 (6 bases). Per the germline V gene, CDR1 is LGHNA and CDR2 is YSLEER. The CDR3 runs to 16 residues. V lost 0 bases to trimming and J lost 3 bases, with 12 bases between them. The CDR3 DNA reads as TGCGCCAGCAGCCAAGACTCTAGCGTGAGCTACAATGAGCAGTTCTTC. Residues: CASSQDSSVSYNEQFF.

Written as DNA, the CDR3 is TGTGCCAGCAGCTTAGGGGGATCTGCCTACAATGAGCAGTTCTTC. Amino acid sequence: CASSLGGSAYNEQFF. The chain combines TRBV11-2 with TRBJ2-1; D gene uncertain. The CDR3 runs to 15 residues. Germline V lookup: CDR1 SGHAT, CDR2 FQNNGV. V was shortened by 1 base and J by 2 bases, with 9 bases between the two germline ends.

In DNA, the CDR3 is TGCGCCAGCAGCCAAGTCTGGTCAACGACTGAAAAACTGTTTTTT. This gives the protein CASSQVWSTTEKLFF. The chain uses TRBV4-3 and TRBJ1-4; D not resolved. Between the trimmed V and J ends, which lost 1 base and 7 bases, there was a span of 13 bases. This CDR3 is built from 15 residues. Germline loops: CDR1 LGHNA, CDR2 YSLEER.